Presented here are 27 T cell receptor beta chains from one specimen sequenced in a study of blood T cell repertoires in COVID-19. Assay used: immunoSEQ multiplex PCR; TCRdb lists only in-frame clones, some missing. This sample has around 69,000 clones, with roughly 79% found just once. Sequenced material: peripheral blood. The receptor source for this set is a woman in her 70s with acute or convalescent COVID-19.

The CDR3 loop is CASGLETGVYGYTF. CDR3 sequence (DNA): TGTGCTAGTGGTTTGGAAACAGGGGTCTATGGCTACACCTTC. The chain links TRBV12-5 to TRBJ1-2; the match to TRBD1 covers 7 bases. Trimming removed 1 base from V and 4 bases from J; junction bases left unmatched: 3. This CDR3 comprises 14 residues. Per germline, CDR1 LGHNT and CDR2 FRNRAP.

The chain is built from TRBV29-1 and TRBJ1-2; no definite D call. Germline V gene data show CDR1 as SQVTM and CDR2 as ANQGSEA. CDR3 length: 13 amino acids. Trimming left V 5 bases short and J 5 bases short, with 15 bases between. The CDR3 sequence is CSVQLGSLYGYTF. For the CDR3, the DNA is TGCAGCGTTCAGCTAGGTTCTCTATATGGCTACACCTTC.

The V call is TRBV9, the J call TRBJ1-5, with 8 bases identical to TRBD1. The J segment lost 9 bases and the V segment lost 0 bases, leaving 2 bases of the junction unmatched. Germline CDR1 is SGDLS and CDR2 is YYNGEE. The CDR3 runs 13 residues. The CDR3 protein is CASSVGQGRPQHF. The CDR3 DNA reads as TGTGCCAGCAGCGTAGGACAGGGGCGGCCCCAGCATTTT.

The chain recombines TRBV7-2 with TRBJ2-3; D remains ambiguous. The ends were cut back, 3 bases at V and 6 bases at J, with 13 bases in the middle. Germline V gives CDR1 SGHTA, CDR2 FQGNSA. The CDR3 spans 14 residues. CDR3 protein: CASSFLDPQDTQYF. Written as DNA, the CDR3 is TGTGCCAGCAGCTTCCTAGACCCGCAGGATACGCAGTATTTT.

This clone was detected once. The chain uses TRBV19 and TRBJ2-2; 8 bases agree with TRBD1. Germline CDR1 LNHDA, CDR2 SQIVND (reference sequence). V was clipped by 4 bases and J by 5 bases; unmatched bases: 9. The CDR3 totals 16 residues. The CDR3 DNA sequence: TGTGCCAGTAGTAAGCCGGGACAGGCCCCAACCGGGGAGCTGTTTTTT. It translates to CASSKPGQAPTGELFF.

This clone has only a few counts. This chain connects TRBV28 to TRBJ2-5; TRBD2 matches 7 bases. With 6 bases clipped from V and 3 bases from J, the junction kept 1 base outside the gene matches. This CDR3 region has 12 residues. The germline gives CDR1 MDHEN, CDR2 SYDVKM. CDR3 loop: CASSGGKETQYF. The DNA for the CDR3 is TGTGCCAGCAGCGGGGGGAAAGAGACCCAGTACTTC. Full variable domain (missing parts from reference TRBV28 and TRBJ2-5): DVKVTQSSRYLVKRTGEKVFLECVQDMDHENMFWYRQDPGLGLRLIYFSYDVKMKEKGDIPEGYSVSREKKERFSLILESASTNQTSMYLCASSGGKETQYFGPGTRLLVL.

This chain links TRBV28 with TRBJ2-2, with D perhaps matching TRBD2 (8 bases). Between the trimmed V and J ends, which lost 7 bases and 5 bases, there was a span of 20 bases. This CDR3 comprises 16 residues. Germline loops: CDR1 MDHEN, CDR2 SYDVKM. The CDR3 region has the DNA TGTGCCAGCACCACTAGCGGAGGGGGCAGGACCGGGGAGCTGTTTTTT. It yields the protein CASTTSGGGRTGELFF.

This clone was counted only a few times. The rearrangement uses TRBV5-1 and TRBJ1-1, with D possibly TRBD1 on 5 matching bases. From germline, CDR1 is SGHRS and CDR2 YFSETQ. V was clipped by 2 bases and J by 1 base, with 9 bases between them. The CDR3 has 14 amino acids. The chain's CDR3 is CASSFGHKNTEAFF. CDR3 sequence (DNA): TGCGCCAGCAGCTTCGGACATAAGAACACTGAAGCTTTCTTT.

This clone was counted between two and nine times. This chain joins TRBV5-1 and TRBJ2-2; 11 nucleotides align to TRBD1. Trimming at V came to 2 bases and at J to 5 bases, leaving 5 bases not matched to a gene. The CDR3 runs to 16 residues. Looked up from germline, CDR1 is SGHRS and CDR2 is YFSETQ. The CDR3 nucleotides are TGCGCCAGCAGCTTCACCGGGACAGGGGGAACCGGGGAGCTGTTTTTT. This sequence encodes CASSFTGTGGTGELFF.

The genes are TRBV19 and TRBJ1-4, with TRBD1 identical over 7 bases. CDR1 and CDR2 from the germline V gene are LNHDA and SQIVND (reference sequence). The CDR3 loop spans 16 amino acids. J was trimmed by 3 bases and V by 5 bases; bases with no gene match: 9. This CDR3 is CASSLRQGPANEKLFF. The CDR3 bases are TGTGCCAGTAGTCTCCGACAGGGACCCGCTAATGAAAAACTGTTTTTT.

This clone has only one observation. This chain links TRBV27 with TRBJ2-5; D gene uncertain. Germline lookup yields CDR1 MNHEY and CDR2 SMNVEV (reference sequence). This CDR3 comprises 12 residues. V was cut by 3 bases and J by 4 bases, with 6 bases left in between. The CDR3 loop reads CASSFYRETQYF. For the CDR3, the DNA is TGTGCCAGCAGTTTTTATAGAGAGACCCAGTACTTC.

The chain couples TRBV6-5 to TRBJ2-2; 7 nucleotides line up with TRBD1. Trimming took 8 bases from V and 2 from J; bases not matched to a gene: 5. The CDR3 extends over 14 amino acids. CDR1 and CDR2 from the germline V gene are MNHEY and SVGAGI. DNA of the CDR3: TGTGCCAGCCGGAGACAGGGCAACACCGGGGAGCTGTTTTTT. It encodes CASRRQGNTGELFF.

V usage is TRBV5-1 and J usage is TRBJ2-7; TRBD1 aligns across 8 bases. Germline V CDR1 and CDR2: SGHRS, YFSETQ. This CDR3 region has 14 residues. The trim removed 4 bases at V and 2 bases at J, leaving 5 bases unmatched. DNA of the CDR3: TGCGCCAGCAGCACCGCGGGACAGGCCTACGAGCAGTACTTC. Translated, it gives CASSTAGQAYEQYF.

This clone was observed once. The chain carries TRBV11-1 and TRBJ2-3; D remains ambiguous. The V end lost 1 base, the J end lost 0 bases, and 5 bases lay between the germline ends. Germline assignment: CDR1 SGHAT and CDR2 FQDESV (reference sequence). The CDR3 has 14 amino acids. CDR3 coding DNA: TGTGCCAGCAGCTTAGGGCCTAGCACAGATACGCAGTATTTT. This gives the protein CASSLGPSTDTQYF.

The chain couples TRBV29-1 to TRBJ2-7; possibly TRBD2 for D (5 bases). Germline lookup yields CDR1 SQVTM and CDR2 ANQGSEA. This CDR3 comprises 13 residues. The V end lost 0 bases, the J end lost 4 bases, and 10 bases lay between the germline ends. The CDR3 DNA reads as TGCAGCGTTGAAGATAAGAGCGGATACGAGCAGTACTTC. This gives the protein CSVEDKSGYEQYF.

This sequence joins TRBV7-2 and TRBJ2-7; TRBD2 agrees at 8 bases. Germline V lookup: CDR1 SGHTA, CDR2 FQGNSA. This CDR3 contains 18 residues. The V and J ends lost 4 bases and 1 base, in that order; junction bases with no gene match: 15. The CDR3 DNA reads TGTGCCAGCAGCTCGTTAGGAGCGGGAGTTCTTAGGTCCTACGAGCAGTACTTC. Protein sequence: CASSSLGAGVLRSYEQYF. Looking up the rest from reference TRBV7-2 and TRBJ2-7 gives the full variable domain: GAGVSQSPSNKVTEKGKDVELRCDPISGHTALYWYRQSLGQGLEFLIYFQGNSAPDKSGLPSDRFSAERTGGSVSTLTIQRTQQEDSAVYLCASSSLGAGVLRSYEQYFGPGTRLTVT.

This chain links TRBV3-1 (or the pseudogene TRBV3-2) with TRBJ2-1, with 14 bases aligning to TRBD2. CDR3 length equals 18 residues. V dropped 3 bases and J dropped 5; count of bases not matched to a gene: 9. Germline V gene data show CDR1 as LGHDT and CDR2 as YNNKEL (reference sequence). The CDR3 reads CASSQRLAGGPGHNEQFF. The CDR3 DNA reads TGTGCCAGCAGCCAGAGACTAGCGGGAGGGCCGGGTCACAATGAGCAGTTCTTC.

This clone was found once. This chain connects TRBV9 to TRBJ2-7; TRBD2 agrees at 10 bases. The trim removed 3 bases at V and 6 bases at J, leaving 9 bases unmatched. The CDR3 is made up of 15 amino acids. CDR1 and CDR2 from the germline V gene are SGDLS and YYNGEE. The CDR3 sequence: CASSGPSGSWGEQYF. The CDR3 DNA follows: TGTGCCAGCAGCGGGCCTAGCGGGAGCTGGGGCGAGCAGTACTTC.

The chain links TRBV6-2 or TRBV6-3 to TRBJ1-2, with 7 bases aligning to TRBD1. V lost 7 bases to trimming and J lost 4 bases; unmatched junction nucleotides: 9. The CDR3 has 14 residues. Per germline, CDR1 MNHEY and CDR2 SVGEGT. In DNA, the CDR3 is TGTGCCAGCACCCCCAGGACAGGAAGCTATGGCTACACCTTC. Translating it yields CASTPRTGSYGYTF.

This clone has just a few counts. This rearrangement joins TRBV21-1 to TRBJ2-1; the tabulated D call, TRBD2, remains unverified against the DNA. TRBV21-1 is a known pseudogene. This CDR3 has 16 residues. CDR3 nucleotide sequence: TGTGCCAGCAGCAAAGAAGGGACTATCCCGTACAATGAGCAGTTCTTC. This gives the protein CASSKEGTIPYNEQFF.

The V and J genes are TRBV11-3 and TRBJ1-4; tentative D call: TRBD1 (5 bases). The germline V gene encodes CDR1 SGHNT and CDR2 YENEEA. The CDR3 covers 15 residues. V was trimmed by 5 bases and J by 0 bases, leaving 10 bases between them. The CDR3, as DNA: TGTGCCAGCAGCACCCGGGGGACAACTAATGAAAAACTGTTTTTT. This translates into CASSTRGTTNEKLFF.

The CDR3, as DNA: TGCGCCAGCAGCCAGTCCTGGACTAGGGCCGGGACAGATACGCAGTATTTT. Translated, it gives CASSQSWTRAGTDTQYF. The V and J genes are TRBV4-1 and TRBJ2-3; 7 bases are a match to TRBD2. The CDR3 covers 17 residues. Per germline, CDR1 MGHRA and CDR2 YSYEKL. V gave up 3 bases and J gave up 3 bases; unmatched junction bases: 12.

The chain combines TRBV12-3 or TRBV12-4 with TRBJ2-3, with D possibly matching TRBD1 (6 bases). V shed 6 bases and J shed 2 bases, with 9 bases lying between them. The CDR3 runs 13 residues. The CDR3 nucleotides read TGTGCCAGCAGGACAGGCAACACAGATACGCAGTATTTT. Its protein is CASRTGNTDTQYF.

The CDR3 nucleotides are TGTGCCACCAGCAGAGATCAGCGGTCCTCCTACAATGAGCAGTTCTTC. Protein product: CATSRDQRSSYNEQFF. This chain uses TRBV15 with TRBJ2-1, with D maybe TRBD2 (5 bases). CDR1 is LNHNV, CDR2 YYDKDF, per germline (reference sequence). The V and J ends lost 0 bases and 0 bases respectively, with 9 bases between them. The CDR3 spans 16 residues. Based on the CDR3 plus reference TRBV15 and TRBJ2-1, the full variable domain is DAMVIQNPRYQVTQFGKPVTLSCSQTLNHNVMYWYQQKSSQAPKLLFHYYDKDFNNEADTPDNFQSRRPNTSFCFLDIRSPGLGDTAMYLCATSRDQRSSYNEQFFGPGTRLTVL.

J is TRBJ2-5 and V is TRBV5-1; 7 bases line up with TRBD1. CDR1 and CDR2 (germline): SGHRS, YFSETQ. The CDR3 loop spans 15 amino acids. J was trimmed by 1 base and V by 1 base; bases with no gene match: 4. CDR3 nucleotides: TGCGCCAGCAGCTTGAACAGGGGTCTCCAAGAGACCCAGTACTTC. Its translation: CASSLNRGLQETQYF.

V usage is TRBV5-1 and J usage is TRBJ2-5, with D maybe TRBD2 (5 bases). V lost 2 bases to trimming and J lost 2 bases, with 10 bases between them. Germline CDR1 is SGHRS and CDR2 is YFSETQ. The CDR3 runs 14 residues. The CDR3, as DNA: TGCGCCAGCAGCTTTGGAGTAGCGCAAGAGACCCAGTACTTC. Its protein is CASSFGVAQETQYF.

This clone was observed a few times. V usage is TRBV10-1 and J usage is TRBJ1-2, with 9 bases that match TRBD1. The V segment lost 4 bases and the J segment 5 bases; nucleotides outside the gene matches: 17. The length of the CDR3 is 18 residues. Per the germline V gene, CDR1 is WNHNN and CDR2 is SYGVQD (reference sequence). This CDR3 reads CASSGRENRGRFGYGYTF. The CDR3 DNA sequence: TGCGCCAGCAGTGGTAGGGAGAACAGGGGGCGATTTGGGTATGGCTACACCTTC.